This T cell receptor (beta chain) was sequenced in a study of blood T cell repertoires in COVID-19. Study summary: Two negative PCRs, clearance, or symptom resolution had been documented for recovered Cohort 3 donors.

Original processing methods: Amplified reference gene primers provided the basis for estimating nucleated cell counts. TCRdb's copy holds only in-frame clones and misses some; the assay was immunoSEQ multiplex PCR. That table is the source of V, J and clone size, and D and trimming were worked out from the DNA. The data hold about 280,000 clones, with around 90% observed a single time. Concerning this clone: The germline gene is not matched at one end of the junction; a read error may be the cause.

The sample taken for sequencing was PBMCs or T cells enriched from blood (not recorded which). The source is a woman aged 55-69 years in a cohort exposed to, infected with or recovered from COVID-19 (not recorded which).

This CDR3 is CASSPGGGGGNPF. The CDR3 nucleotides are TGTGCCAGCAGCCCCGGCGGCGGGGGAGGGAATCCCTTC. The genes are TRBV6-2 or TRBV6-3 and TRBJ2-7; 7 positions agree with TRBD2. The CDR3 runs to 13 residues. CDR1 is MNHEY and CDR2 is SVGEGT in the germline V gene.